These T cell receptor beta chains were read from a single sample in a study of early T cells in non-severe SARS-CoV-2 infection. MiXCR, applied by TCRdb to the 5' RACE reads, yields one record per CDR3 protein. The sample yields about 83,000 distinct CDR3 sequences, approximately 13% seen once. The material sequenced was whole blood. The receptors here all came from an adult who was a healthcare worker with PCR-confirmed SARS-CoV-2 infection or an uninfected control (not recorded which). CDR3s include the opening cysteine and the closing phenylalanine or tryptophan. The order of the fields is J gene, clone size, V gene, D gene, CDR3 DNA, CDR3 protein. The D gene is left open where the match is weak. Clone size is shown for a subset of rows, as once, few, many or a class of expanded clone.

J: TRBJ1-1; size: .; V: TRBV7-6; D: .; DNA: TGTGCCAGCAGCCGAGAACCTTATTCGTTTATGGACACTGAAGCTTTCTTT; CDR3: CASSREPYSFMDTEAFF
J: TRBJ1-3; size: many; V: TRBV18; D: .; DNA: TGTGCCAGCTCACCTCTGCCGGCGGGGGTGGACTCTGGAAACACCATATATTTT; CDR3: CASSPLPAGVDSGNTIYF
J: TRBJ1-5; size: .; V: TRBV29-1; D: TRBD1; DNA: TGCAGCGTGACAGGGGGCTCTAATCAGCCCCAGCATTTT; CDR3: CSVTGGSNQPQHF
J: TRBJ2-4; size: once; V: TRBV5-5; D: .; DNA: TGTGCCAGCAGCCTGGACATGGCTTTTCAGTACTTC; CDR3: CASSLDMAFQYF
J: TRBJ2-6; size: .; V: TRBV6-1; D: .; DNA: TGTGCCAGCAGTGATATGGGTCTCGGCAGGGCTAAACCTGGGGCCAACGTCCTGACTTTC; CDR3: CASSDMGLGRAKPGANVLTF
J: TRBJ1-2; size: .; V: TRBV7-9; D: TRBD1; DNA: TGTGCCAGCACCTCTTATTTGGGAGGGGGCGAGGATGGCTACACCTTC; CDR3: CASTSYLGGGEDGYTF
J: TRBJ2-4; size: .; V: TRBV19; D: .; DNA: TGTGTCAGTAGTAGGACAGCCGATATAGCCAAAAACATTCAGTACTTC; CDR3: CVSSRTADIAKNIQYF
J: TRBJ1-2; size: few; V: TRBV5-5; D: .; DNA: TGTGCCAGCAGCTTGGGGGACTATGGCTACACCTTC; CDR3: CASSLGDYGYTF
J: TRBJ2-3; size: many; V: TRBV3-1; D: .; DNA: TGTGCCAGCAGCCCAAGTACTAAGAGCCTAGGCGCGCAGTATTTT; CDR3: CASSPSTKSLGAQYF
J: TRBJ1-2; size: many; V: TRBV20-1; D: .; DNA: TGCAGTGCTCGCCCGACAGGAAGGGGTGGCTACACCTTC; CDR3: CSARPTGRGGYTF
J: TRBJ1-5; size: few; V: TRBV6-1; D: .; DNA: TGTGCCACTACTCCATGGGGGATGGGTGATTCGGGGTATAGCAATCAGCCCCAGCATTTT; CDR3: CATTPWGMGDSGYSNQPQHF
J: TRBJ2-3; size: .; V: TRBV5-5; D: .; DNA: TGTGCCAGCAGCTTGGTCGGCGGGGAGGGGGCGCAGTATTTT; CDR3: CASSLVGGEGAQYF
J: TRBJ1-1; size: many; V: TRBV6-6; D: TRBD1; DNA: TGTGCCAGCAGTTATCTTCCATCCGGGACAGTAAAGAACACTGAAGCTTTCTTT; CDR3: CASSYLPSGTVKNTEAFF
J: TRBJ2-1; size: .; V: TRBV7-3; D: .; DNA: TGTGCCAGCAGCTTAGACGGCAACAATGAGCAGTTCTTC; CDR3: CASSLDGNNEQFF
J: TRBJ2-7; size: .; V: TRBV7-6; D: TRBD2; DNA: TGTGCCAGCAGCTCAACCCGGGCGGGACTAGCGAGGAACGAGCAGTACTTC; CDR3: CASSSTRAGLARNEQYF
J: TRBJ2-3; size: many; V: TRBV20-1; D: .; DNA: TGCAGTGCTCGGGGGGGGACAGGGTTTGGTACGCAGTATTTT; CDR3: CSARGGTGFGTQYF
J: TRBJ2-7; size: .; V: TRBV27; D: TRBD2; DNA: TGTGCCAGCAGTTTATATCTAGCGGGGTACTACGAGCAGTACTTC; CDR3: CASSLYLAGYYEQYF
J: TRBJ2-7; size: .; V: TRBV11-2; D: TRBD1; DNA: TGTGCCAGCAGCTACAAGCCGACCGGGACAGGGTCCTACGAGCAGTACTTC; CDR3: CASSYKPTGTGSYEQYF
J: TRBJ2-4; size: .; V: TRBV19; D: .; DNA: TGTGCCAGTAGTATAGAAGCCAGAGCCAAAAACATTCAGTACTTC; CDR3: CASSIEARAKNIQYF
J: TRBJ2-3; size: many; V: TRBV7-2; D: TRBD2; DNA: TGTGCCAGCAGCTTAGTTCGGAGCAGCGGGGGGGCCAGTAAGCAGTATTTT; CDR3: CASSLVRSSGGASKQYF
J: TRBJ2-7; size: many; V: TRBV11-2; D: .; DNA: TGTGCCAGCAGCTTAGGTACCTCCCCCTACGAGCAGTACTTC; CDR3: CASSLGTSPYEQYF
J: TRBJ1-5; size: .; V: TRBV6-1; D: .; DNA: TGTGCCAGCAGTGAAGGGACGGGACAGCCCCAGCATTTT; CDR3: CASSEGTGQPQHF
J: TRBJ1-1; size: .; V: TRBV5-1; D: .; DNA: TGCGCCAGCAGCTTGGAGGCGGGGAACACTGAAGCTTTCTTT; CDR3: CASSLEAGNTEAFF
J: TRBJ2-7; size: few; V: TRBV9; D: TRBD1; DNA: TGTGCCAGCAGCGGGGGACAGAACTACGAGCAGTACTTC; CDR3: CASSGGQNYEQYF
J: TRBJ1-6; size: many; V: TRBV3-1; D: .; DNA: TGTGCCAGCAGCCCACTGGGGGTGCGATCACCCCTCCACTTT; CDR3: CASSPLGVRSPLHF
J: TRBJ2-3; size: many; V: TRBV10-1; D: TRBD2; DNA: TGCGCCAGCAGTGAGTCGGCCCAGCGGGGATCAGATACGCAGTATTTT; CDR3: CASSESAQRGSDTQYF
J: TRBJ2-5; size: few; V: TRBV27; D: .; DNA: TGTGCCAGCATGGGGCTAGCCAGTAGCGAGACCCAGTACTTC; CDR3: CASMGLASSETQYF
J: TRBJ2-3; size: many; V: TRBV18; D: .; DNA: TGTGCCAGCTCACCCTTGGGACTGCTGGCCACAGATACGCAGTATTTT; CDR3: CASSPLGLLATDTQYF
J: TRBJ1-2; size: .; V: TRBV29-1; D: .; DNA: TGCAGCGTTGAAGATCGGGGAGTCTATGGCTACACCTTC; CDR3: CSVEDRGVYGYTF
J: TRBJ2-7; size: many; V: TRBV5-1; D: TRBD2; DNA: TGCGCCAGCAGCTTCTCCCCTAGCGGGGTTTCCTACGAGCAGTACTTC; CDR3: CASSFSPSGVSYEQYF
J: TRBJ1-2; size: .; V: TRBV20-1; D: TRBD1; DNA: TGCAGTGCTAGAGATGGGACAGGAGTAAACTATGGCTACACCTTC; CDR3: CSARDGTGVNYGYTF
J: TRBJ1-2; size: .; V: TRBV2; D: TRBD1; DNA: TGTGCCAGCGGGGGACAGGACGATAACTATGGCTACACCTTC; CDR3: CASGGQDDNYGYTF
J: TRBJ2-3; size: few; V: TRBV3-1; D: TRBD2; DNA: TGTGCCAGCAGACCGGGACTAGCAGTCGCAGATACGCAGTATTTT; CDR3: CASRPGLAVADTQYF
J: TRBJ2-4; size: few; V: TRBV20-1; D: .; DNA: TGCAGTGCTAGGTGGGACCAAAACATTCAGTACTTC; CDR3: CSARWDQNIQYF
J: TRBJ2-7; size: few; V: TRBV12-3/TRBV12-4; D: .; DNA: TGTGCCAGCAGTCCTACCGGGGGGACAGGTGTCGAGCAGTACTTC; CDR3: CASSPTGGTGVEQYF
J: TRBJ2-2; size: few; V: TRBV2; D: .; DNA: TGTGCCAGCAGGTCAGGGTTGAGCGGGGAGCTGTTTTTT; CDR3: CASRSGLSGELFF
J: TRBJ2-7; size: many; V: TRBV7-2; D: .; DNA: TGTGCCAGCAGCCCCCTGGCCAGCTCCTACGAGCAGTACTTC; CDR3: CASSPLASSYEQYF